Presented here are 26 T cell receptor beta chains from one specimen sequenced in a study of OX40 agonist ivuxolimab in advanced cancers. The method was immunoSEQ multiplex PCR; TCRdb's version includes in-frame clones alone and lacks a portion of them. Counted here are some 130,000 clones, 93% occurring once; the ten biggest clones make up more than 0.8%. The sample in question was CD4+ or CD8+ T cells sorted from blood, obtained in a trial of the OX40 agonist ivuxolimab. The receptors stem from an adult with an advanced solid tumor such as melanoma, head and neck, liver or kidney cancer.

The V call is TRBV7-2, the J call TRBJ2-5; maybe TRBD2 (6 bases). Germline CDR1 and CDR2: SGHTA and FQGNSA. The CDR3 spans 14 residues. V lost 5 bases and J 5 bases, leaving 15 bases between the germline ends. The CDR3 DNA reads as TGTGCCAGCAGCCGGGACTCCCGAGGGGAGACCCAGTACTTC. It yields the protein CASSRDSRGETQYF.

The chain links TRBV15 to TRBJ1-5; D gene unclear. CDR3 length equals 14 residues. Germline V gene lookup returns CDR1 LNHNV and CDR2 YYDKDF (reference sequence). The V and J ends lost 3 bases and 5 bases respectively, with 11 bases between them. CDR3 sequence reads: CATSSGLGDQPQHF. In DNA form, the CDR3 reads TGTGCCACCAGCAGTGGTCTTGGGGATCAGCCCCAGCATTTT.

Here the CDR3 DNA reads TGCGCCAGCAGCCTACAGGGGGAGGGGGCCTATGGCTACACCTTC. It specifies CASSLQGEGAYGYTF. This chain joins TRBV5-1 and TRBJ1-2, with 8 bases lining up with TRBD1. The CDR3 has 15 residues. After removal of 4 bases from V and 4 bases from J, the junction contained 9 bases not matched to a gene. In germline, CDR1 is SGHRS, CDR2 YFSETQ.

The gene calls are TRBV12-5 and TRBJ2-5; no clear D. Germline values: CDR1 LGHNT, CDR2 FRNRAP. This CDR3 has 13 amino acids. Trimming removed 9 bases at V and 4 bases at J, with 15 bases between. In DNA, the CDR3 is TGTGCTAGCATCCTGGAAGGAGTAGAGACCCAGTACTTC. Protein sequence: CASILEGVETQYF. The full variable domain, in which reference TRBV12-5 and TRBJ2-5 provide the parts outside the CDR3, is DARVTQTPRHKVTEMGQEVTMRCQPILGHNTVFWYRQTMMQGLELLAYFRNRAPLDDSGMPKDRFSAEMPDATLATLKIQPSEPRDSAVYFCASILEGVETQYFGPGTRLLVL.

The V call is TRBV2, the J call TRBJ1-3; a possible D gene is TRBD1 (5 bases). The V end was cut by 3 bases, the J end by 1 base, with 7 bases between. The CDR3 is made up of 14 amino acids. Looked up from germline, CDR1 is SNHLY and CDR2 is FYNNEI. The CDR3: CASSEGLSGNTIYF. In DNA, the CDR3 is TGTGCCAGCAGTGAGGGGCTTTCTGGAAACACCATATATTTT.

CDR3 residues: CASTPGASIYNEQFF. CDR3 nucleotide sequence: TGTGCCAGTACCCCGGGGGCCTCCATCTACAATGAGCAGTTCTTC. J is TRBJ2-1 and V is TRBV19; D tentatively fits TRBD1 or TRBD2 (6 bases each). The CDR3 length is 15 residues. Trimming took 7 bases from V and 3 from J, leaving 16 bases between them. CDR1 is LNHDA and CDR2 is SQIVND in the germline V gene (reference sequence).

The chain is built from TRBV7-3 and TRBJ2-1, with D tentatively TRBD1 (6 bases). Germline CDR1 and CDR2: SGHTA and FQGTGA. This CDR3 comprises 16 residues. Trimming stripped 5 bases from V and 2 bases from J, with 16 bases between. As DNA, the CDR3 is TGTGCCAGCAGCCCTAACCGCGACAGGCCCTACAATGAGCAGTTCTTC. This codes for CASSPNRDRPYNEQFF.

CDR3 amino acids: CASRPNYGYTF. The CDR3 bases are TGTGCCAGCAGACCAAACTATGGCTACACCTTC. The chain recombines TRBV28 with TRBJ1-2, with D hard to call. V dropped 6 bases and J dropped 2 bases, with 4 bases sitting between them. The CDR3 is made up of 11 amino acids. The germline gives CDR1 MDHEN, CDR2 SYDVKM.

The chain is built from TRBV27 and TRBJ1-2, with D maybe TRBD1 (5 bases). Trimming removed 6 bases from V and 8 bases from J, with 19 bases in between. The CDR3 is 14 amino acids. Germline CDR1 and CDR2: MNHEY and SMNVEV (reference sequence). The CDR3 loop reads CASSQARVSGGYTF. The CDR3, as DNA: TGTGCCAGCAGCCAGGCCAGGGTATCGGGCGGCTACACCTTC.

This clone has a single count. This chain uses TRBV9 with TRBJ2-5; 8 bases agree with TRBD1. Germline loops: CDR1 SGDLS, CDR2 YYNGEE. The length of the CDR3 is 16 residues. V lost 7 bases and J lost 1; bases outside the gene matches: 12. The CDR3 reads CASARTGQAVQETQYF. CDR3 bases: TGTGCCAGCGCCCGGACGGGACAGGCAGTCCAAGAGACCCAGTACTTC.

This rearrangement joins TRBV21-1 to TRBJ2-1; the table gives TRBD1 as D, unverified against the DNA. TRBV21-1 is tagged as a pseudogene. The CDR3 covers 16 residues. Here the CDR3 DNA reads TGTGCCAGCAGCAAAGCGTGGGGCAGGGGGCTCGGTGAGCAGTTCTTC. It specifies CASSKAWGRGLGEQFF.

This clone was seen only once. The chain joins TRBV19 to TRBJ2-7, with TRBD2 matching over 10 bases. Germline V gene lookup returns CDR1 LNHDA and CDR2 SQIVND (reference sequence). The CDR3 covers 16 residues. Trimming at V came to 5 bases and at J to 3 bases, leaving 10 bases not matched to a gene. The CDR3: CASSLYSGGSLYEQYF. CDR3 DNA sequence: TGTGCCAGTAGTCTGTATAGCGGGGGGTCCCTCTACGAGCAGTACTTC.

The CDR3, as DNA: TGTGCCAGCAGCTACTACAGGGAGGGGGGAGCTTTCTTT. Translation gives CASSYYREGGAFF. The genes are TRBV7-2 and TRBJ1-1, with a possible D match to TRBD1 (6 bases). In germline, CDR1 is SGHTA, CDR2 FQGNSA. The CDR3 covers 13 residues. The germline V and J ends were trimmed by 4 bases and 10 bases, with 16 bases remaining between them.

The V and J genes are TRBV7-2 and TRBJ1-2; D is possibly TRBD1 (6 bases). V lost 5 bases to trimming and J lost 4 bases, with 20 bases between them. The CDR3 length is 16 residues. Germline V gene data show CDR1 as SGHTA and CDR2 as FQGNSA. As DNA, the CDR3 is TGTGCCAGCAGCCCTATCAGTCGGGGGGGCAGCTATGGCTACACCTTC. Translating gives CASSPISRGGSYGYTF.

This clone appeared a single time. The chain combines TRBV19 with TRBJ1-1; TRBD1 is a possible D gene (6 bases). This CDR3 has 14 amino acids. V lost 5 bases, J lost 1 base, and 11 bases lay in between. Germline CDR1 is LNHDA and CDR2 is SQIVND (reference sequence). This chain's CDR3 is CASSSRTANTEAFF. CDR3 sequence (DNA): TGTGCCAGTAGTTCAAGGACAGCGAACACTGAAGCTTTCTTT.

The chain employs TRBV15 and TRBJ2-7, with unresolved D. From germline, CDR1 is LNHNV and CDR2 YYDKDF (reference sequence). With 1 base removed from V and 6 bases from J, the gap between germline ends came to 13 bases. The CDR3 sequence is 14 residues long. CDR3 amino acids: CATSRGEVAVEQYF. The CDR3 nucleotides are TGTGCCACCAGCAGAGGAGAGGTAGCAGTCGAGCAGTACTTC.

A single count supports this clone. V and J are TRBV5-1 and TRBJ2-7; TRBD1 matches at 9 bases. The CDR3 sequence is 14 residues long. From germline, CDR1 is SGHRS and CDR2 YFSETQ. V was clipped by 9 bases and J by 8 bases; unmatched bases: 15. CDR3 sequence reads: CATTTGTGSTQQYF. CDR3 nucleotide sequence: TGCGCCACCACCACCGGGACAGGGTCAACCCAGCAGTACTTC.

The chain recombines TRBV11-3 with TRBJ2-7; D is unresolved. The CDR3 sequence is 14 residues long. Trimming took 5 bases from V and 5 from J, leaving 16 bases between them. The germline CDR1 and CDR2 sequences are SGHNT and YENEEA. In DNA, the CDR3 is TGTGCCAGCAGCGTTGACCCCGAAGGGAACGAGCAGTACTTC. Translating gives CASSVDPEGNEQYF.

Here the CDR3 reads CASSLQASGANVLTF. CDR3 nucleotides: TGCGCCAGCAGCTTGCAGGCCTCTGGGGCCAACGTCCTGACTTTC. The rearrangement uses TRBV5-1 and TRBJ2-6; D gene uncertain. This CDR3 is 15 amino acids long. Germline CDR1 reads SGHRS; CDR2 reads YFSETQ. V was trimmed by 1 base and J by 0 bases, leaving 5 bases between them.

The chain uses TRBV5-4 and TRBJ2-5, with D tentatively TRBD2 (5 bases). Germline assignment: CDR1 SGHNT and CDR2 YYREEE (reference sequence). The CDR3 consists of 12 residues. V was pared by 2 bases and J by 4 bases, with 6 bases between. CDR3 in amino acids: CASSFRGETQYF. CDR3 nucleotide sequence: TGTGCCAGCAGCTTTCGGGGAGAGACCCAGTACTTC.

This chain joins TRBV4-3 and TRBJ1-2; D remains ambiguous. With 0 bases removed from V and 5 bases from J, the gap between germline ends came to 7 bases. Germline-derived CDR1 and CDR2 are LGHNA and YSLEER. CDR3 length: 13 residues. The CDR3 region is CASSQEYGYGYTF. The CDR3 DNA reads as TGCGCCAGCAGCCAAGAGTACGGGTATGGCTACACCTTC.

The chain uses TRBV7-2 and TRBJ1-1; TRBD1 aligns across 7 bases. Germline V gene data show CDR1 as SGHTA and CDR2 as FQGNSA. The CDR3 runs to 14 residues. V gave up 7 bases and J gave up 6 bases; unmatched junction bases: 11. The CDR3 DNA reads as TGTGCCAGCACCCTAGACAGGGTGGTCCCTGAAGCTTTCTTT. It translates to CASTLDRVVPEAFF.

The V and J genes are TRBV6-5 and TRBJ1-3, with 7 bases lining up with TRBD1. The CDR3 runs to 16 residues. The J segment lost 5 bases and the V segment lost 0 bases, leaving 7 bases of the junction unmatched. Germline CDR1 reads MNHEY; CDR2 reads SVGAGI. The CDR3 sequence is CASSYSSTGKRNTIYF. DNA for the CDR3: TGTGCCAGCAGTTACTCTTCGACAGGGAAGAGAAACACCATATATTTT.

This chain joins TRBV28 and TRBJ1-1, with 8 bases fitting TRBD1. V shed 1 base and J 7 bases; nucleotides not matched to a gene: 5. This CDR3 contains 14 residues. Germline assignment: CDR1 MDHEN and CDR2 SYDVKM. The CDR3 protein is CASSLSGQGGEAFF. The CDR3 nucleotides are TGTGCCAGCAGTTTATCAGGACAGGGTGGTGAAGCTTTCTTT.

The chain uses TRBV7-9 and TRBJ2-5, with 10 bases matching TRBD2. Germline V gives CDR1 SEHNR, CDR2 FQNEAQ (reference sequence). Losses at the gene ends were 3 bases for V and 4 bases for J; bases not matched to a gene: 5. CDR3 length equals 15 residues. For the CDR3, the DNA is TGTGCCAGCAGCTTCCGCCGACTAGCGGGAGAGACCCAGTACTTC. It is translated as CASSFRRLAGETQYF. The full variable domain, rest sourced from reference TRBV7-9 and TRBJ2-5, is DTGVSQNPRHKITKRGQNVTFRCDPISEHNRLYWYRQTLGQGPEFLTYFQNEAQLEKSRLLSDRFSAERPKGSFSTLEIQRTEQGDSAMYLCASSFRRLAGETQYFGPGTRLLVL.

V usage is TRBV7-2 and J usage is TRBJ2-2, with a possible D match to TRBD2 (6 bases). The CDR3 sequence is 16 residues long. CDR1 SGHTA and CDR2 FQGNSA come from the germline V gene. Trimming left V 2 bases short and J 1 base short, with 11 bases between. CDR3 in amino acids: CASSLNPGVNTGELFF. Written as DNA, the CDR3 is TGTGCCAGCAGCTTAAATCCGGGGGTGAACACCGGGGAGCTGTTTTTT. Complete variable domain (other parts from reference TRBV7-2 and TRBJ2-2): GAGVSQSPSNKVTEKGKDVELRCDPISGHTALYWYRQSLGQGLEFLIYFQGNSAPDKSGLPSDRFSAERTGGSVSTLTIQRTQQEDSAVYLCASSLNPGVNTGELFFGEGSRLTVL.